This T cell receptor beta chain was sequenced during a study of long-term antiretroviral therapy in people with HIV (dated by TCRdb to between 2021 and 2024). At the level of the whole study: The earliest samples were collected roughly a decade before the 2015 WHO recommendation for immediate ART, at a time when ART was usually postponed until CD4 counts fell. Test extractions of a monoclonal T-cell line alongside a few dozen polyclonal samples showed no cross-contamination during QIAcube processing. The cohort contributed over 150 cryopreserved PBMC samples from around 30 adults with confirmed HIV infection, collected serially over a mean of approximately 6 years (range 1-12). Eleven of the 30 participants with HIV were female. A retrospective serial study tested whether ART initiation and durable HIV suppression were associated with changes in peripheral blood TRB repertoire composition and diversity.

Broader findings and caveats from the paper: Compared with controls, HIV repertoires had narrower CDR3 length ranges, and the network structure pointed to an antigen-experienced repertoire that shifted only slightly toward naive after ART. Starting ART was linked to a significant rise in TRB diversity, yet even with long-term ART the diversity remained significantly lower than in transplant donor controls. Expanded TRB clones identified before ART initiation dominated the repertoire across all time points, though the dominance fluctuated and decreased in many PLHIV after ART. Unsorted PBMC were profiled instead of sorted CD4+ and CD8+ T cells because pre-ART samples had limited cell numbers. Since PBMC availability was limited, sequencing covered only the TCR beta chain, with no alpha chain pairing. Inferences about post-ART repertoire changes are limited because no data were available on ART adherence, viral resistance or therapy changes. Samples dated from about 2004 to 2018, and the ART regimens used may be less effective than current ones.

This clone has more than one count but fewer than ten. Its antigen is currently not known. No much larger clone exists at a distance of one base, and base qualities are not known. Inclusion was restricted to participants for whom at least one PBMC sample before ART initiation and at least two post-ART samples were available. Every participant with HIV received treatment in the United States of America. Before DNA extraction, cryopreserved samples of about 0.9-10 million PBMC were thawed and then washed. At the time of the earliest PBMC sample for each participant with HIV, ages ranged from about 20 to 55 years. PBMC samples from each participant spanned 1-4 timepoints before ART initiation and 2-8 timepoints after ART initiation, with a median of 7 samples. For every participant, serial HIV viral load, CD4+ T-cell count, ART history and demographic data were obtained. Genomic DNA was extracted from unsorted PBMC with a Qiagen kit on a QIAcube, processed in batches of 12 samples.

Sequencing of the TRB variable region was done with the immunoSEQ hsTCRB v3.0 assay at survey level resolution. A depth of about 35,000-55,000 T-cell genomes per sample was targeted for TRB sequencing. Pooled TRB libraries were sequenced on an Illumina MiSeq with a v3 150-cycle kit. As for the authors' bioinformatics: Repertoire analysis was performed in R inside a reproducible Nextflow workflow that covered QC, data transformation and analysis. Custom analyses were implemented in LymphoSeq2, an R package for AIRR-Seq data exploration. Four samples that yielded fewer than 5000 total TRB sequences were excluded, so that approximately 200 HIV repertoires were analyzed. Among the approximately 190 HIV repertoires that were kept, 59 were collected before ART initiation and more than 120 were collected after ART initiation. Repertoires were downsampled to 5000 TRB nucleotide sequences, and summary statistics were averaged over 100 downsampling iterations. The analysis kept only TRB sequences whose CDR3 regions were at least seven amino acids long. Diversity was measured with a Shannon entropy-derived clonality score and the Gini coefficient. In the repertoire networks, any two of the top 5000 CDR3 amino acid sequences were connected whenever the two sequences differed by an edit distance of one. GLIPH2 predicted antigen specificity groups and MHC restriction for TRB CDR3 amino acid sequences. Known CMV, EBV, HIV or tissue antigen associations were flagged by matching CDR3 amino acid sequences against VDJdb and McPAS-TCR. Pre-ART, post-ART and control groups were compared with Wilcoxon signed-rank tests and Holm-Bonferroni correction. In TCRdb, the immuneACCESS table is reduced to in-frame sequences with V and J assigned. These tables do not hold every clone; where another copy was compared, an unresolved V gene accounts for under half, and the others remain unexplained. That table is the source of V, J and clone size, and D and trimming were worked out from the DNA. The sample profile shows about 16,000 clones; 84% of them were found once. Of the sample, 7.5% to 9.5% falls within the top ten clones.

Looking up the germline V gene yields CDR1 SGHVS and CDR2 FQNEAQ. Unmatched junction bases come to 4, with V trimmed by 5 bases and J by 3 bases. There are 14 amino acids in the CDR3, from cysteine to phenylalanine inclusive. CDR3 DNA is the only sequence kept; it has 42 bases, read in frame from the first base. The sample was unsorted PBMCs, taken 0.1 years after starting antiretroviral therapy. Here the chain combines TRBV7-8 and TRBJ1-1; a stretch of 9 junction bases matches TRBD1. The source is a man between 18 and 29 years old with HIV. CDR3 region: CASSSGTGHTEAFF. The nucleotide sequence reads TGTGCCAGCAGCAGCGGGACAGGGCACACTGAAGCTTTCTTT. The entire variable domain, with the stretches around the CDR3 drawn from the reference TRBV7-8 and TRBJ1-1 proteins, is GAGVSQSPRYKVAKRGQDVALRCDPISGHVSLFWYQQALGQGPEFLTYFQNEAQLDKSGLPSDRFFAERPEGSVSTLKIQRTQQEDSAVYLCASSSGTGHTEAFFGQGTRLTVV.